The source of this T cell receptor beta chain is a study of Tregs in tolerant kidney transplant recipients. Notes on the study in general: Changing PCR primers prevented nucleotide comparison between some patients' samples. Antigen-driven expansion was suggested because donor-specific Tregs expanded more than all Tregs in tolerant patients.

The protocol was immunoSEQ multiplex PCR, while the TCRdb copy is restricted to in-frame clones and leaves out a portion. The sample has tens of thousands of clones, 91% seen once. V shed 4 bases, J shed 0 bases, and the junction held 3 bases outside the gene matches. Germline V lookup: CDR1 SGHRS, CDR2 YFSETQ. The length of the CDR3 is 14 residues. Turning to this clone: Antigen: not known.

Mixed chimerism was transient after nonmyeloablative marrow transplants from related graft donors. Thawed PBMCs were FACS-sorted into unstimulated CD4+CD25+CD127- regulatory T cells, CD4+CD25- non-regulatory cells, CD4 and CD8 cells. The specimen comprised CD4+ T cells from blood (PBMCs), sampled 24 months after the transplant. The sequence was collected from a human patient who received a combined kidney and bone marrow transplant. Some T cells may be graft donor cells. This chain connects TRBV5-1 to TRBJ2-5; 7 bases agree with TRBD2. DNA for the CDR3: TGCGCCAGCAGCCCGGGACTAAACCAAGAGACCCAGTACTTC. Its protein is CASSPGLNQETQYF.